This T cell receptor beta chain comes out of a study of CD8 T cells in Susac syndrome (dated by TCRdb to 2018 to 2020). Background on the whole study: Of the Susac syndrome patients who were sequenced, roughly 8 were in clinical remission while roughly six had clinically active disease. At the time of blood withdrawal, Susac syndrome patients were either therapy-naive, taking corticosteroids (with some also receiving IVIg), or on IVIg alone. Repertoire sequencing was used to test whether CD8+ T cell activation and differentiation in Susac syndrome was antigen driven.

Concerning this clonotype: Its cognate antigen has yet to be identified. The input lacks base qualities; no much larger clone sits a single base away.

Peripheral blood CD8+ and CD4+ T cells from healthy donors, Susac syndrome patients and multiple sclerosis patients were profiled using high-throughput TCR beta sequencing. The Susac syndrome patients fulfilled recently defined diagnostic criteria for either definite or probable disease. Bulk CD8+ and CD4+ T cells were purified by magnetic negative isolation, while CD8+ TEMRA cells were enriched using FACS. Blood was drawn into EDTA tubes, processed within 24 hours, and PBMCs were isolated by density gradient centrifugation. PBMCs intended for TCR sequencing were cryopreserved in liquid nitrogen and thawed later in a water bath at 37 degrees C. Purity of sorted or isolated CD4+, CD8+ and CD8+ TEMRA cells was at least 90%. RNA was extracted with the RNeasy kit and about 0.45 to 1 ug was reverse transcribed using random hexamers. The immunoSEQ multiplex PCR assay, which covers 54 Vbeta and 13 Jbeta segments, was used to amplify TCR beta CDR3 regions. PCR amplification bias was corrected by using a synthetic template baseline for primer optimization and computational correction. As for the original processing: Reads were assigned to V, D and J genes according to IMGT and analyzed in immunoSEQ Analyzer, with only productive sequences retained. Clonality was computed as one minus Shannon entropy normalized by log2 of the number of productive unique sequences. For each patient and control, public and private clones were evaluated within the 100 most prevalent clones. Clones were defined as Susac-specific if absent from the healthy and MS cohorts, from around 1,000 published viral clones and from other ImmuneACCESS disease sequences. The raw public data were reprocessed by TCRdb itself: fastp quality trimming at Q25, MiXCR clonotype calling, in-frame beta chains only. Under each unique CDR3 protein, matching rows form one entry showing the most common genes and DNA. The authors' filters were not applied to this entry. The sample table records roughly 200,000 distinct CDR3 sequences; about 94% of these occur just once. The ten largest make up 0.099% of the sample.

What the study reported, not specific to this receptor: The number of individuals in the TCR sequencing and HLA analysis was recognized as being relatively small. In patients with Susac syndrome, the CD4+ T cell repertoire showed no detectable clonal expansion.

V and J are trimmed by 4 bases and 5 bases, and the gene matches miss 9 bases of the junction. Based on the germline V gene, the CDR1 and CDR2 sequences are LGHNA and YSLEER. The CDR3 contains 15 residues, cysteine and phenylalanine counted. The only DNA kept is the CDR3, 45 bases in frame from the first base. This TCR was recovered from a human donor with Susac syndrome. The sample was CD4+ T cells from PBMCs. The chain is assembled from TRBV4-3 and TRBJ2-7, with 9 bases aligning to TRBD2. The nucleotide sequence is TGCGCCAGCAGCCCCATAGCGGGAGCGGTTAACGAGCAGTACTTC. It specifies CASSPIAGAVNEQYF.